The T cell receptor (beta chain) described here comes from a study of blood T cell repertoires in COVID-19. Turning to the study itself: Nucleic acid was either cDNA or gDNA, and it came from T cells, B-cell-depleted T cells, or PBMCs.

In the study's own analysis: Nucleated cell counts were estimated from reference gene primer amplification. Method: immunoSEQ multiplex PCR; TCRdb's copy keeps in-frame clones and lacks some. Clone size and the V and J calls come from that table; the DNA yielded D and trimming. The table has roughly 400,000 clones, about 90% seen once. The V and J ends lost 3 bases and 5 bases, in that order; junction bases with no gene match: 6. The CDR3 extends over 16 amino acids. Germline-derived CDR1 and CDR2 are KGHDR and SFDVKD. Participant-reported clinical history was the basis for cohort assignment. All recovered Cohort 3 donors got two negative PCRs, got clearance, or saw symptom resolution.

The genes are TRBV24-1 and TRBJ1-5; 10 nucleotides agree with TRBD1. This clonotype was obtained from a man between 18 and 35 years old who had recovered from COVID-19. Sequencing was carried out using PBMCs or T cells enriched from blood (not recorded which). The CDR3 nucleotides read TGTGCCACCAGTGATGGGGGACAGGGGACGTATCAGCCCCAGCATTTT. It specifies CATSDGGQGTYQPQHF.